This passage covers 24 T cell receptor beta chains from one sample sequenced in a study of cytomegalovirus exposure and HLA in healthy donors. 13 Jbeta primers and 60 Vbeta primers were used for the PCR. The repertoire was sequenced with immunoSEQ multiplex PCR; TCRdb's copy has only in-frame clones and lacks some. The sample lists about 230,000 clones, about 85% seen once, with about 0.25% in the top ten. Sequenced sample: PBMCs. Every receptor here comes from a girl aged 2 to 9 in good health and CMV-seronegative.

The chain carries TRBV30 and TRBJ1-2; D gene uncertain. The CDR3 contains 12 residues. V was clipped by 0 bases and J by 8 bases, with 10 bases between them. Germline lookup yields CDR1 GTSNPN and CDR2 SVGIG (reference sequence). CDR3 sequence reads: CAWSVGGEGYTF. CDR3 coding DNA: TGTGCCTGGAGTGTGGGCGGGGAAGGCTACACCTTC.

This clone has more than one count but fewer than ten. The chain links TRBV4-2 to TRBJ2-4; perhaps TRBD2 as D (6 bases). V lost 0 bases, J lost 3 bases, and 18 bases lay in between. Looked up from germline, CDR1 is LGHNA and CDR2 is YNFKEQ. This CDR3 has 18 amino acids. CDR3 amino acids: CASSQDRERERVKNIQYF. In DNA, the CDR3 is TGTGCCAGCAGCCAAGATAGGGAGAGGGAGCGGGTCAAAAACATTCAGTACTTC.

The rearrangement uses TRBV21-1 and TRBJ2-5; TRBD2 reflects the table's D call only, with no check against the DNA. TRBV21-1 is a recognized pseudogene. The CDR3 spans 16 residues. The CDR3 is CASSKGASGGLETQYF. The CDR3 coding sequence is TGTGCCAGCAGCAAAGGTGCCTCGGGGGGCCTAGAGACCCAGTACTTC.

V gene TRBV6-5 combines with J gene TRBJ1-3; 7 bases match TRBD1. The CDR3 sequence is 15 residues long. J was trimmed by 4 bases and V by 6 bases; bases with no gene match: 9. Germline CDR1 reads MNHEY; CDR2 reads SVGAGI. DNA for the CDR3: TGTGCCAGCAGACAGGGGAAGCTGTGGGGAAACACCATATATTTT. This gives the protein CASRQGKLWGNTIYF.

The J gene is TRBJ2-1, the V gene TRBV6-1, with 14 bases fitting TRBD2. The junction had 2 bases not matched to a gene; V was cut back by 1 base and J by 6 bases. Per the germline V gene, CDR1 is MNHNS and CDR2 is SASEGT. This CDR3 has 16 residues. The CDR3 spells CASSEGGLAGVNEQFF. CDR3 DNA sequence: TGTGCCAGCAGTGAAGGGGGACTAGCGGGAGTCAATGAGCAGTTCTTC.

CDR3 in amino acids: CASGLGWEEQYF. The DNA for the CDR3 is TGTGCCAGTGGACTAGGGTGGGAAGAGCAGTACTTC. V is TRBV2 and J is TRBJ2-7, with 7 bases fitting TRBD2. Trimming at V came to 9 bases and at J to 7 bases, leaving 9 bases not matched to a gene. This CDR3 has 12 amino acids. Germline V CDR1 and CDR2: SNHLY, FYNNEI.

The rearrangement uses TRBV7-2 and TRBJ2-3; 7 bases map to TRBD2. CDR3 length equals 15 residues. The V segment lost 2 bases and the J segment 0 bases; nucleotides outside the gene matches: 2. Germline V gene data show CDR1 as SGHTA and CDR2 as FQGNSA. This chain's CDR3 is CASSLTSVSTDTQYF. In DNA form, the CDR3 reads TGTGCCAGCAGCTTAACTAGCGTAAGCACAGATACGCAGTATTTT.

The chain employs TRBV21-1 and TRBJ1-1; TRBD1 was called by the table and not checked on the DNA. TRBV21-1 is a pseudogene segment. This CDR3 contains 16 residues. The CDR3 loop is CASSKEGHLMNTEAFF. The CDR3 DNA reads as TGTGCCAGCAGCAAAGAAGGACACCTGATGAACACTGAAGCTTTCTTT.

The chain carries TRBV27 and TRBJ1-5, with a possible D match to TRBD1 (5 bases). The germline V and J ends were trimmed by 3 bases and 10 bases, with 13 bases remaining between them. This CDR3 has 13 residues. Germline V CDR1 and CDR2: MNHEY, SMNVEV (reference sequence). In nucleotides, the CDR3 is TGTGCCAGCAGTTTTGACAGTTTGGGACCCCAGCATTTT. Translating gives CASSFDSLGPQHF.

The chain uses TRBV9 and TRBJ2-2, with 8 positions matching TRBD2. The CDR3 is 16 residues long. CDR1 SGDLS and CDR2 YYNGEE come from the germline V gene. Losses at the gene ends were 0 bases for V and 3 bases for J; bases not matched to a gene: 4. CDR3 sequence: CASSVGASGYTGELFF. The CDR3, as DNA: TGTGCCAGCAGCGTAGGGGCTAGCGGGTACACCGGGGAGCTGTTTTTT.

The V call is TRBV5-1, the J call TRBJ2-3; a possible D gene is TRBD1 (6 bases). Germline CDR1 reads SGHRS; CDR2 reads YFSETQ. CDR3 length: 15 amino acids. V was shortened by 3 bases and J by 0 bases, with 11 bases between the two germline ends. CDR3: CASSSTGISTDTQYF. DNA of the CDR3: TGCGCCAGCAGCTCTACAGGGATTAGCACAGATACGCAGTATTTT.

The rearrangement uses TRBV6-1 and TRBJ1-1; the match to TRBD1 covers 10 bases. Trimming took 8 bases from V and 8 from J; bases not matched to a gene: 14. This CDR3 region has 15 residues. Germline CDR1 reads MNHNS; CDR2 reads SASEGT. In DNA form, the CDR3 reads TGTGCCAGCGAGGGACAGGGGCTTCACGTTACCGAAGCTTTCTTT. Translated: CASEGQGLHVTEAFF.

The chain is built from TRBV7-8 and TRBJ2-1, with 13 bases lining up with TRBD2. This CDR3 comprises 16 residues. The V gene end was trimmed by 5 bases and the J gene end by 2 bases; junction bases not matched to a gene: 3. Germline values: CDR1 SGHVS, CDR2 FQNEAQ. CDR3 region: CASSGLAGEAYNEQFF. The CDR3, as DNA: TGTGCCAGCAGCGGACTAGCGGGAGAAGCCTACAATGAGCAGTTCTTC.

The chain has TRBV6-5 and TRBJ2-7; 8 bases fit TRBD2. Germline lookup yields CDR1 MNHEY and CDR2 SVGAGI. The trim removed 6 bases at V and 2 bases at J, leaving 6 bases unmatched. The CDR3 covers 14 residues. CDR3 residues: CASRPGLGPYEQYF. CDR3 nucleotides: TGTGCCAGCAGACCGGGACTAGGTCCCTACGAGCAGTACTTC.

The chain recombines TRBV19 with TRBJ1-4; tentatively, D is TRBD1 (5 bases). Germline V lookup: CDR1 LNHDA, CDR2 SQIVND (reference sequence). This CDR3 is 17 amino acids long. V was pared by 6 bases and J by 4 bases, with 21 bases between. This CDR3 is CASSDAEGEGFNEKLFF. The CDR3 nucleotides are TGTGCCAGTAGCGACGCTGAAGGGGAAGGGTTTAATGAAAAACTGTTTTTT.

The rearrangement uses TRBV4-1 and TRBJ2-3; 7 nucleotides agree with TRBD1. The length of the CDR3 is 15 residues. The V gene end was trimmed by 5 bases and the J gene end by 10 bases; junction bases not matched to a gene: 15. Germline lookup yields CDR1 MGHRA and CDR2 YSYEKL. CDR3 sequence (DNA): TGCGCCAGCAGCTTAGGGACAGACCCAATGGTTTCGCAGTATTTT. Amino acids: CASSLGTDPMVSQYF.

This chain connects TRBV7-2 to TRBJ2-2, with 8 positions matching TRBD2. The germline V gene encodes CDR1 SGHTA and CDR2 FQGNSA. CDR3 length equals 17 residues. V dropped 1 base and J dropped 1; count of bases not matched to a gene: 5. In DNA form, the CDR3 reads TGTGCCAGCAGCTTAGTTGCGGGGGGCCAGAACACCGGGGAGCTGTTTTTT. Its translation: CASSLVAGGQNTGELFF.

V gene TRBV29-1 combines with J gene TRBJ2-7; D is perhaps TRBD2 (6 bases). Trimming left V 4 bases short and J 7 bases short, with 14 bases between. The CDR3 spans 12 residues. CDR1 SQVTM and CDR2 ANQGSEA come from the germline V gene. Written as DNA, the CDR3 is TGCAGCGTTGGCGGGAACCCCTGGGAGCAGTACTTC. Translated: CSVGGNPWEQYF.

The chain recombines TRBV6-5 with TRBJ2-2; tentatively, D is TRBD2 (6 bases). Trimming took 4 bases from V and 0 from J, leaving 9 bases between them. CDR3 length: 15 amino acids. CDR1 and CDR2 from the germline V gene are MNHEY and SVGAGI. Here the CDR3 reads CASSFQRANTGELFF. The DNA for the CDR3 is TGTGCCAGCAGTTTTCAGCGGGCGAACACCGGGGAGCTGTTTTTT.

J is TRBJ2-1 and V is TRBV4-2; TRBD2 matches 8 bases. Per the germline V gene, CDR1 is LGHNA and CDR2 is YNFKEQ. J gave up 3 bases and V 2 bases, and 3 bases lay outside the gene matches. The CDR3 length is 15 residues. CDR3 in amino acids: CASSQTSGNYNEQFF. For the CDR3, the DNA is TGTGCCAGCAGCCAAACTAGCGGCAACTACAATGAGCAGTTCTTC.

A few counts support this clone. V and J are TRBV4-2 and TRBJ2-5; TRBD1 might be the D (5 bases). Germline V CDR1 and CDR2: LGHNA, YNFKEQ. This CDR3 region has 13 residues. The V gene lost 3 bases and the J gene lost 6 bases, with 11 bases spanning the gap. Here the CDR3 reads CASSHRGGKTQYF. The CDR3 nucleotides are TGTGCCAGCAGCCATAGGGGTGGGAAGACCCAGTACTTC.

This chain links TRBV9 with TRBJ2-1, with 14 bases fitting TRBD2. The CDR3 covers 19 residues. The ends lost 3 bases at V and 5 bases at J; junction bases unmatched: 13. Looked up from germline, CDR1 is SGDLS and CDR2 is YYNGEE. CDR3 amino acids: CASSAALTSGRALNNEQFF. In nucleotides, the CDR3 is TGTGCCAGCAGCGCAGCCTTGACTAGCGGGAGGGCCCTGAACAATGAGCAGTTCTTC.

The V gene is TRBV2, the J gene TRBJ1-5; 8 positions match TRBD1. The CDR3 length is 13 residues. V shed 6 bases and J 12 bases; nucleotides not matched to a gene: 10. From germline, CDR1 is SNHLY and CDR2 FYNNEI. Written as DNA, the CDR3 is TGTGCCAGCAGGGAGGGCGGGACAGGCATCCAGCATTTT. Its protein is CASREGGTGIQHF. Drawing the rest from reference TRBV2 and TRBJ1-5, the complete variable domain is EPEVTQTPSHQVTQMGQEVILRCVPISNHLYFYWYRQILGQKVEFLVSFYNNEISEKSEIFDDQFSVERPDGSNFTLKIRSTKLEDSAMYFCASREGGTGIQHFGDGTRLSIL.

V usage is TRBV19 and J usage is TRBJ1-1; D perhaps matches TRBD1 (6 bases). V was cut by 5 bases and J by 0 bases, with 10 bases left in between. CDR1 and CDR2 (germline): LNHDA, SQIVND (reference sequence). This CDR3 has 14 amino acids. The CDR3 loop reads CASSSGHMNTEAFF. The CDR3 bases are TGTGCCAGTAGTTCGGGACATATGAACACTGAAGCTTTCTTT.